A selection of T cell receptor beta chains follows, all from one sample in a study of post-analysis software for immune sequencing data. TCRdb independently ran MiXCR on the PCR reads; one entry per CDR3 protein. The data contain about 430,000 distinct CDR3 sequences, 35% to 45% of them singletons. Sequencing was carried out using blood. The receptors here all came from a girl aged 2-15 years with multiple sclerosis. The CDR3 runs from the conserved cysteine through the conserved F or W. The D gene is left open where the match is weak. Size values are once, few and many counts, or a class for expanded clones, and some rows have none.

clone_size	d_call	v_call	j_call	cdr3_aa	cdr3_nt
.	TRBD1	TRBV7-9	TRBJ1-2	CANSTSGTGAAYYGYTF	TGTGCCAACAGCACTTCCGGGACAGGCGCCGCTTACTATGGCTACACCTTC
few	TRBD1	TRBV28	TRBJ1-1	CASSFHRGSAEAFF	TGTGCCAGCAGTTTCCACAGGGGAAGCGCTGAAGCTTTCTTT
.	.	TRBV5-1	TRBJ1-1	CASSLGPRAARAFF	TGCGCCAGCAGCTTAGGTCCCAGGGCCGCCAGAGCTTTCTTT
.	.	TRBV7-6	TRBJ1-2	CASSLEAAPGSYGYTF	TGTGCCAGCAGCTTAGAGGCGGCCCCAGGCAGCTATGGCTACACCTTC
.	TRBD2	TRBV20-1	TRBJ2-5	CSGAWRGGDYQETQYF	TGCAGTGGGGCTTGGCGCGGGGGAGATTACCAAGAGACCCAGTACTTC
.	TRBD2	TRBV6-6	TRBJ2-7	CASSYSRTSGPYEQYF	TGTGCCAGCAGTTACTCTAGGACTAGCGGACCATACGAGCAGTACTTC
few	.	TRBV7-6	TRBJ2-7	CASSLPPSYEQYF	TGTGCCAGCAGCTTACCCCCTTCCTACGAGCAGTACTTC
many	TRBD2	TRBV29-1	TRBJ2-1	CSVAALAGAYEQFF	TGCAGCGTTGCTGCACTAGCGGGAGCTTATGAGCAGTTCTTC
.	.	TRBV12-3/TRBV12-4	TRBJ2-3	CASTLDTDTQYF	TGTGCCAGCACCTTGGACACAGATACGCAGTATTTT
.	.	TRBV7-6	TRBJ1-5	CASSLADEVNQPQHF	TGTGCCAGCAGCTTAGCAGACGAAGTCAATCAGCCCCAGCATTTT
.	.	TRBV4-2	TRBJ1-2	CASSPQGFANYGYTF	TGTGCCAGCAGCCCCCAGGGGTTCGCTAACTATGGCTACACCTTC
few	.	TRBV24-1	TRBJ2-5	CATSDYRDPEETQYF	TGTGCCACCAGCGATTACCGGGACCCCGAAGAGACCCAGTACTTC
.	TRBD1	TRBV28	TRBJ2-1	CASSLLLPRDRGQILNEQFF	TGTGCCAGCAGTTTATTGTTGCCCCGGGACAGGGGGCAGATTTTGAATGAGCAGTTCTTC
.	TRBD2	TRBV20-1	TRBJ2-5	CSARVGTSRETQYF	TGCAGTGCTAGAGTCGGGACTAGCAGAGAGACCCAGTACTTC
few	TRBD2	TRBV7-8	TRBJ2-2	CASSPPPGHRGRAFPGELFF	TGTGCCAGCAGCCCACCCCCCGGACACCGAGGGAGGGCCTTTCCCGGGGAGCTGTTTTTT